A selection of T cell receptor beta chains follows, all from one sample in a study of T cell responses to AZD1222 COVID-19 vaccine. Some clones are missing from TCRdb's copy, which holds only in-frame ones; the method was immunoSEQ multiplex PCR. Of 90,000 to 150,000 clones listed, about 90% were seen once; the top ten hold under 3%. The material sequenced was peripheral blood, taken 28 days after the second AZD1222 dose. All receptors derive from an adult who received the AZD1222 COVID-19 vaccine. Both conserved end residues are part of each CDR3. A D gene is named only where the DNA matches it firmly. Where a row states a size, it is once, few, many or the class of an expanded clone; other rows omit it.

CDR3nt	CDR3aa	d_gene	abundance	j_gene	v_gene
TGCAGCGCCGGACAGGGAGGGGATCAGCCCCAGCATTTT	CSAGQGGDQPQHF	TRBD1	once	TRBJ1-5	TRBV29-1
TGTGCCAGCAGAAGCCGACAGGGAACTAACTATGGCTACACCTTC	CASRSRQGTNYGYTF	TRBD1	few	TRBJ1-2	TRBV6-5
TGCGCCATCACCCTAGCGGGGGGCCGCCGGGCCAAAAACATTCAGTACTTC	CAITLAGGRRAKNIQYF	TRBD2	NA	TRBJ2-4	TRBV10-2
TGCGCCAGCAGCTTGGAACAGGGGGTAACCCACGAGCAGTACTTC	CASSLEQGVTHEQYF	TRBD1	NA	TRBJ2-7	TRBV5-1
TGTGCCAGCAATAGGGTCCAACTCACAGATACGCAGTATTTT	CASNRVQLTDTQYF	NA	NA	TRBJ2-3	TRBV2
TGTGCCAGCAGCTTAATAGCGGGGCGCACAGATACGCAGTATTTT	CASSLIAGRTDTQYF	TRBD2	NA	TRBJ2-3	TRBV7-9
TGTGCCAGCAGTTCGGACAGGGCTGATACGCAGTATTTT	CASSSDRADTQYF	TRBD1	NA	TRBJ2-3	TRBV12-3/TRBV12-4
TGTGCCAGCAGCGTCCTTCCAGAGTCCCATGGCTACACCTTC	CASSVLPESHGYTF	NA	NA	TRBJ1-2	TRBV5-5
TGTGCCAGCAGTGAATTGACCAACCAAGAGACCCAGTACTTC	CASSELTNQETQYF	NA	NA	TRBJ2-5	TRBV28
TGTGCCACATTGGGTCCGGGAGAGACCCAGTACTTC	CATLGPGETQYF	NA	NA	TRBJ2-5	TRBV24-1
TGCGCCAGCAGTGAGTCGGGGGTTCGCTCTGGAAACACCATATATTTT	CASSESGVRSGNTIYF	NA	NA	TRBJ1-3	TRBV10-2
TGTGCCAGCAGTCATTCGGAGACCCAGTACTTC	CASSHSETQYF	NA	NA	TRBJ2-5	TRBV6-2/TRBV6-3
TGTGCCAGCAGTGACCGGGCGGCAGTCTATGGCTACACCTTC	CASSDRAAVYGYTF	NA	NA	TRBJ1-2	TRBV2
TGTGCCAGCAGCGTCCGGGCAACTAATGAAAAACTGTTTTTT	CASSVRATNEKLFF	NA	NA	TRBJ1-4	TRBV9
TGTGCCAGTAGTATAGACGGAAAATCGAACTATGGCTACACCTTC	CASSIDGKSNYGYTF	NA	NA	TRBJ1-2	TRBV19
TGCGCCAGCAGCCAAACGGCGGGGGCGCGTGGCTACACCTTC	CASSQTAGARGYTF	NA	NA	TRBJ1-2	TRBV4-3
TGTGCCAGCAGTGGGCTAGCGGGGGGGCCTGCAGATACGCAGTATTTT	CASSGLAGGPADTQYF	TRBD2	NA	TRBJ2-3	TRBV6-1
TGTGCCAGCAGCTTGGGACTCGAAGGACATGGCTACACCTTC	CASSLGLEGHGYTF	NA	NA	TRBJ1-2	TRBV7-2
TGCGCCAGCAGCTCGGACAGCTACACTGAAGCTTTCTTT	CASSSDSYTEAFF	NA	NA	TRBJ1-1	TRBV5-1
TGTGCCAGCAGCGGAATCAGCAGGGTCGGAGTAATCAGTGGTGTTTCGTATGGCTACACCTTC	CASSGISRVGVISGVSYGYTF	NA	NA	TRBJ1-2	TRBV28
TGTGCCAGCAGTTACTCGATCGCAACTAATGAAAAACTGTTTTTT	CASSYSIATNEKLFF	NA	once	TRBJ1-4	TRBV6-5
TGTGCCAGTCGTCCAGACCGGGACACCTCCTACGAGCAGTACTTC	CASRPDRDTSYEQYF	NA	NA	TRBJ2-7	TRBV19
TGTGCCAGCAGTTTTCGGGGGGGAGAGACCCAGTACTTC	CASSFRGGETQYF	TRBD2	NA	TRBJ2-5	TRBV12-3/TRBV12-4
TGCGCCAGCAGCCAAGTCGCCGGGACAGCACAAGATACGCAGTATTTT	CASSQVAGTAQDTQYF	TRBD1	NA	TRBJ2-3	TRBV4-3
TGCGCCAGCAGCCAAGATTGGCACTACGAGCAGTACTTC	CASSQDWHYEQYF	NA	NA	TRBJ2-7	TRBV4-3
TGTGCCAGCAGCTTAGGGAGGGGGAAGTCCTACGAGCAGTACTTC	CASSLGRGKSYEQYF	NA	NA	TRBJ2-7	TRBV7-2
TGTGCCAGCAGTTGGGGACTGGGGGACTATGGCTACACCTTC	CASSWGLGDYGYTF	NA	NA	TRBJ1-2	TRBV6-6
TGTGCCACCAGCAGGTATACAGGGGGCGAAACACCCCTCCACTTT	CATSRYTGGETPLHF	TRBD1	NA	TRBJ1-6	TRBV15
TGTGCCAGCAGTAACAGTTTAGAGACCCAGTACTTC	CASSNSLETQYF	NA	once	TRBJ2-5	TRBV6-2/TRBV6-3
TGTGCCAGCAGCGTCAACTCGGGACAGGCTTCTAGTGAGCAGTTCTTC	CASSVNSGQASSEQFF	TRBD1	NA	TRBJ2-1	TRBV9
TGTGCCAGCAGCTCCCCCCCTACCATCACGGATGGCTACACCTTC	CASSSPPTITDGYTF	NA	NA	TRBJ1-2	TRBV7-2
TGTGCCACCACCCTGGGCAATGAGCAGTTCTTC	CATTLGNEQFF	NA	NA	TRBJ2-1	TRBV7-9
TGTGCCACCAGTGACCCCACAGGGAATAGCAATCAGCCCCAGCATTTT	CATSDPTGNSNQPQHF	NA	NA	TRBJ1-5	TRBV24-1
TGTGCCAGTACCCCCGACAGGGGATTATACACTGAAGCTTTCTTT	CASTPDRGLYTEAFF	TRBD1	NA	TRBJ1-1	TRBV2
TGTGCCAGCAGCTTAAGACCGGGACAGGGGTACGAGCAGTACTTC	CASSLRPGQGYEQYF	TRBD1	NA	TRBJ2-7	TRBV7-3
TGTGCCACCAGTGCTCTCCGAAAAGGGGGGGAGACCCAGTACTTC	CATSALRKGGETQYF	NA	NA	TRBJ2-5	TRBV15
TGTGCCAGCAGCCCGCGTTGGACGAATGAGCAGTTCTTC	CASSPRWTNEQFF	NA	NA	TRBJ2-1	TRBV14
TGTGCCAGCAGCGCCCGGGACTTCTCCTACGAGCAGTACTTC	CASSARDFSYEQYF	NA	NA	TRBJ2-7	TRBV9
TGTGCCAGCAGTCCCAGGGACTACGAGCAGTACTTC	CASSPRDYEQYF	NA	NA	TRBJ2-7	TRBV6-5
TGTGCCAGCAAAAGTGGCGGGACAGGGCCTTCACCCCTCCACTTT	CASKSGGTGPSPLHF	TRBD1	once	TRBJ1-6	TRBV6-5
TGTGCCAGCAGTCGTAGCGGGGGAGGAGAGACCCAGTACTTC	CASSRSGGGETQYF	TRBD2	NA	TRBJ2-5	TRBV6-2/TRBV6-3
TGTGCCAGCAGCCGGGTGGGATTGCGGGGGGGCGGCACAGATACGCAGTATTTT	CASSRVGLRGGGTDTQYF	TRBD2	NA	TRBJ2-3	TRBV7-2
TGTGCCAGCAGCGGACAAACCCCGGGCTCCGGGGACACTGAAGCTTTCTTT	CASSGQTPGSGDTEAFF	NA	NA	TRBJ1-1	TRBV7-3
TGTGCCAGCAGCCGACAGGTGAGAACTGAAGCTTTCTTT	CASSRQVRTEAFF	NA	NA	TRBJ1-1	TRBV7-9
TGCAGCGTGGGCGCAACTAATGAAAAACTGTTTTTT	CSVGATNEKLFF	NA	NA	TRBJ1-4	TRBV29-1
TGTGCCAGCAGCTTGTTTACTAGCTATGCCGGGGAGCTGTTTTTT	CASSLFTSYAGELFF	NA	NA	TRBJ2-2	TRBV5-4
TGTGCCAGCAGCCCCCGCCGCGCTGAAGCTTTCTTT	CASSPRRAEAFF	NA	NA	TRBJ1-1	TRBV5-8
TGTGCCAGCAACCTCAGGGGGGCGATAACCTTGAAGGGCTACACCTTC	CASNLRGAITLKGYTF	TRBD1	NA	TRBJ1-2	TRBV28
TGTGCCAGCAGCTCTGAGGGATACAATGAGCAGTTCTTC	CASSSEGYNEQFF	NA	NA	TRBJ2-1	TRBV7-9
TGTGCCAGCAGCTTAGGCGTCCAGGTTTCTCAGCCCCAGCATTTT	CASSLGVQVSQPQHF	NA	NA	TRBJ1-5	TRBV7-2
TGTGCCAGCAGTGAGACGCAGGGAACCCTTAACTATGGCTACACCTTC	CASSETQGTLNYGYTF	NA	few	TRBJ1-2	TRBV2
TGTGCCGCGGGACAGGGGGCTCGGTATGGCTACACCTTC	CAAGQGARYGYTF	TRBD1	NA	TRBJ1-2	TRBV10-3
TGTGCCAGCAGCTTCCTACGCGGGGAGCTGTTTTTT	CASSFLRGELFF	NA	NA	TRBJ2-2	TRBV7-2
TGTGCCAGCAGCCGGACGGTACACAATGGCTACACCTTC	CASSRTVHNGYTF	NA	NA	TRBJ1-2	TRBV21-1